These T cell receptor beta chains were read from a single sample in a study of cytotoxic CD8 clonotypes in ibrutinib-treated CLL. Clones were sequenced by immunoSEQ multiplex PCR, and TCRdb holds only the in-frame ones, with some missing. The data show 9,500 to 15,000 clones, about 59% seen once. The source was PBMCs, collected before ibrutinib treatment. These TCRs come from a human donor with chronic lymphocytic leukemia. Both conserved end residues are part of each CDR3. D genes are given only for firm matches. Clone size is stated in some rows and not others, as once, few, many or a class when expanded.

cdr3_aa cdr3_nt cdr3_length d_call clone_size j_call v_call
CASSPFTRGATYNEQFF TGTGCCAGCTCACCATTCACGCGGGGGGCCACCTACAATGAGCAGTTCTTC 17 TRBD2 - TRBJ2-1 TRBV18
CASSPRGFLLAFYEQYF TGTGCCAGCTCACCTAGAGGCTTTCTCCTAGCTTTCTACGAGCAGTACTTC 17 - - TRBJ2-7 TRBV18
CASSPTTNYGYTF TGTGCCAGCAGCCCGACCACTAACTATGGCTACACCTTC 13 - - TRBJ1-2 TRBV7-2
CGSAVAPEAFF TGTGGTTCCGCGGTAGCGCCCGAAGCTTTCTTT 11 - - TRBJ1-1 TRBV2
CASRSLSYEQYF TGTGCCAGCAGGTCCCTTTCCTACGAGCAGTACTTC 12 - few TRBJ2-7 TRBV11-2
CASSLGSGLAWIDEQFF TGTGCCAGCAGCTTGGGGTCGGGACTAGCGTGGATCGATGAGCAGTTCTTC 17 TRBD2 - TRBJ2-1 TRBV11-2
CATSKDRGRTGELFF TGTGCCACCAGTAAGGACAGGGGGCGCACCGGGGAGCTGTTTTTT 15 TRBD1 few TRBJ2-2 TRBV15
CASSRRDRVQETQYF TGTGCCAGCAGCCGAAGGGACAGGGTACAAGAGACCCAGTACTTC 15 TRBD1 few TRBJ2-5 TRBV11-2
CASRGSGLVRNTQYF TGCGCCAGCAGAGGTTCCGGACTAGTTCGAAATACGCAGTATTTT 15 TRBD2 - TRBJ2-3 TRBV5-1
CASSSAQGWRTEAFF TGTGCCAGCAGTTCCGCACAGGGTTGGAGGACTGAAGCTTTCTTT 15 - - TRBJ1-1 TRBV27
CASSEPPGHGGEYQPQHF TGCGCCAGCAGTGAGCCCCCGGGACACGGGGGAGAATATCAGCCCCAGCATTTT 18 - - TRBJ1-5 TRBV10-1
CASSARETGEKLFF TGTGCCAGCAGCGCGAGGGAGACGGGTGAAAAACTGTTTTTT 14 - - TRBJ1-4 TRBV7-9
CASSSRTEKLFF TGTGCCAGCAGTTCGAGGACCGAAAAACTGTTTTTT 12 - - TRBJ1-4 TRBV28
CASSYGGHWNEQFF TGTGCCAGCAGCTACGGGGGGCATTGGAATGAGCAGTTCTTC 14 - - TRBJ2-1 TRBV7-3
CASSLTGPTGELFF TGTGCCAGCAGCTTGACAGGGCCTACCGGGGAGCTGTTTTTT 14 TRBD1 - TRBJ2-2 TRBV7-2
CASSTFNSQETQYF TGTGCCAGCTCAACCTTCAACAGCCAAGAGACCCAGTACTTC 14 - - TRBJ2-5 TRBV18
CASSLTPPWTANYEQYF TGCGCCAGCAGCCTTACACCCCCCTGGACGGCAAACTACGAGCAGTACTTC 17 - few TRBJ2-7 TRBV4-1
CASSSEGGGGAPEQFF TGTGCCAGCAGCTCCGAGGGAGGCGGGGGGGCCCCTGAGCAGTTCTTC 16 TRBD2 - TRBJ2-1 TRBV13
CASSPGTHTYEQYF TGTGCCAGTAGCCCCGGGACACACACCTACGAGCAGTACTTC 14 - - TRBJ2-7 TRBV19
CASQTGVHDGYTF TGTGCCAGTCAAACAGGGGTTCACGATGGCTACACCTTC 13 TRBD1 - TRBJ1-2 TRBV19
CASSGLASETQYF TGCGCCAGCAGTGGCCTAGCTTCGGAGACCCAGTACTTC 13 - - TRBJ2-5 TRBV10-1
CASSFSTGNTEAFF TGCGCCAGCAGCTTCTCCACAGGGAACACTGAAGCTTTCTTT 14 - - TRBJ1-1 TRBV5-1
CAISAGRSYNEQFF TGTGCCATCAGTGCAGGGAGAAGCTACAATGAGCAGTTCTTC 14 - - TRBJ2-1 TRBV10-3
CASSYSTGTLYEQYF TGTGCCAGCAGTTACTCAACCGGGACCCTTTACGAGCAGTACTTC 15 - - TRBJ2-7 TRBV6-5
CASSPQGDTQYF TGCGCCAGCAGCCCGCAAGGGGATACGCAGTATTTT 12 - - TRBJ2-3 TRBV4-1
CASSEPGQAKNIQYF TGCGCCAGCAGTGAGCCAGGGCAAGCCAAAAACATTCAGTACTTC 15 - - TRBJ2-4 TRBV10-2
CASRPGQGASPLHF TGTGCCAGCAGACCAGGGCAGGGGGCTTCACCCCTCCACTTT 14 TRBD1 few TRBJ1-6 TRBV28
CASSSRQPYEQYF TGTGCCAGCAGTTCGAGACAGCCCTACGAGCAGTACTTC 13 - - TRBJ2-7 TRBV28
CASSFVIRPGASGYTF TGTGCCAGCAGTTTCGTGATTCGTCCAGGGGCCTCCGGCTACACCTTC 16 - - TRBJ1-2 TRBV28
CASSSRQRTGELFF TGTGCCAGTAGTAGCAGGCAGCGGACCGGGGAGCTGTTTTTT 14 - - TRBJ2-2 TRBV19
CASSLTGGTYEQYF TGTGCCAGTAGCTTAACAGGGGGGACCTACGAGCAGTACTTC 14 TRBD1 few TRBJ2-7 TRBV19
CASSISGNTIYF TGTGCCAGCTCAATTTCCGGAAACACCATATATTTT 12 - - TRBJ1-3 TRBV18
CASSPGGIEQFF TGCGCCAGCAGCCCGGGAGGGATTGAGCAGTTCTTC 12 TRBD2 - TRBJ2-1 TRBV5-1
CASSPRDRAARAEAFF TGTGCCAGCAGCCCGAGGGACAGGGCGGCGAGGGCTGAAGCTTTCTTT 16 TRBD1 - TRBJ1-1 TRBV4-2
CASRSAGEVFYEQYF TGTGCCAGCCGGTCCGCGGGGGAGGTGTTCTACGAGCAGTACTTC 15 TRBD2 few TRBJ2-7 TRBV27
CASNGGGSPDTQYF TGTGCCAGCAACGGGGGCGGTTCCCCCGATACGCAGTATTTT 14 - - TRBJ2-3 TRBV2
CASSPGQVATNEKLFF TGTGCCAGCAGCCCGGGACAGGTGGCAACTAATGAAAAACTGTTTTTT 16 TRBD1 few TRBJ1-4 TRBV9
CASSVAAVGQGDYGYTF TGTGCCAGCAGCGTAGCGGCCGTGGGACAGGGAGACTATGGCTACACCTTC 17 TRBD1 - TRBJ1-2 TRBV9
CASSQGLADTQYF TGCGCCAGCAGCCAAGGGCTTGCCGATACGCAGTATTTT 13 - - TRBJ2-3 TRBV4-1
CASSLSKGGAEQYF TGTGCCAGCAGTCTCTCGAAGGGGGGGGCAGAGCAGTACTTC 14 - - TRBJ2-7 TRBV28
CASSPWTSGGRNEQFF TGCGCCAGCAGTCCATGGACTAGCGGGGGGAGGAATGAGCAGTTCTTC 16 TRBD2 - TRBJ2-1 TRBV10-2
CASSQERRKNTDTQYF TGCGCCAGCAGCCAAGAAAGGCGAAAAAACACAGATACGCAGTATTTT 16 - - TRBJ2-3 TRBV4-1
CASSILGSRHAEAFF TGTGCCAGTAGTATTCTCGGGAGTCGGCACGCTGAAGCTTTCTTT 15 - - TRBJ1-1 TRBV19
CASRLSGDEKLFF TGCGCCAGCAGGTTGTCAGGGGATGAAAAACTGTTTTTT 13 - few TRBJ1-4 TRBV5-1
CASSTGTSGNYYEQYF TGTGCCAGCAGTACAGGGACTAGCGGTAACTACTACGAGCAGTACTTC 16 TRBD2 - TRBJ2-7 TRBV27
CASSPDRGGEQYF TGTGCCAGCAGTCCTGACAGGGGGGGCGAGCAGTACTTC 13 TRBD1 - TRBJ2-7 TRBV5-4
CASSFALRDEKLFF TGTGCCAGCAGCTTTGCCCTTCGAGATGAAAAACTGTTTTTT 14 - - TRBJ1-4 TRBV7-8
CASSHKTGSGTGELFF TGTGCCAGCAGCCACAAGACAGGGTCGGGCACCGGGGAGCTGTTTTTT 16 TRBD1 - TRBJ2-2 TRBV5-4
CASSPQTLYNSPLHF TGTGCCAGCAGTCCACAGACCCTTTATAATTCACCCCTCCACTTT 15 - - TRBJ1-6 TRBV6-5
CASSRRVNPCEQYF TGTGCCAGCAGTCGGAGGGTCAACCCTTGCGAGCAGTACTTC 14 - - TRBJ2-7 TRBV28
CASSPGQGYNEQFF TGTGCCAGCTCACCGGGACAGGGCTACAATGAGCAGTTCTTC 14 TRBD1 - TRBJ2-1 TRBV18
CASRQIGGTQYF TGTGCCAGCAGACAAATCGGGGGTACGCAGTATTTT 12 - - TRBJ2-3 TRBV5-6
CATETSGGYEQYF TGTGCCACGGAGACTAGCGGGGGGTACGAGCAGTACTTC 13 TRBD2 - TRBJ2-7 TRBV19
CSVEIPGASSRAQHF TGCAGCGTTGAAATTCCTGGGGCTTCAAGTAGAGCCCAGCATTTT 15 - - TRBJ1-5 TRBV29-1
CASSQAYGRTGELFF TGCGCCAGCAGCCAAGCGTACGGTAGGACCGGGGAGCTGTTTTTT 15 - few TRBJ2-2 TRBV4-1
CASRGRWGTF TGTGCCAGCCGGGGGCGCTGGGGCACCTTC 10 - few TRBJ1-2 TRBV2
CATRDRGLNYGYTF TGTGCCACCCGGGACAGGGGGCTCAACTATGGCTACACCTTC 14 TRBD1 - TRBJ1-2 TRBV19
CASSEGQVGGPQHF TGTGCCAGCAGTGAAGGGCAGGTGGGTGGCCCCCAGCATTTT 14 - - TRBJ1-5 TRBV2
CASSPDRSEAFF TGTGCCAGCAGCCCGGACAGAAGTGAAGCTTTCTTT 12 - - TRBJ1-1 TRBV6-5
CASSVMNTEAFF TGTGCCAGCAGCGTGATGAACACTGAAGCTTTCTTT 12 - - TRBJ1-1 TRBV28